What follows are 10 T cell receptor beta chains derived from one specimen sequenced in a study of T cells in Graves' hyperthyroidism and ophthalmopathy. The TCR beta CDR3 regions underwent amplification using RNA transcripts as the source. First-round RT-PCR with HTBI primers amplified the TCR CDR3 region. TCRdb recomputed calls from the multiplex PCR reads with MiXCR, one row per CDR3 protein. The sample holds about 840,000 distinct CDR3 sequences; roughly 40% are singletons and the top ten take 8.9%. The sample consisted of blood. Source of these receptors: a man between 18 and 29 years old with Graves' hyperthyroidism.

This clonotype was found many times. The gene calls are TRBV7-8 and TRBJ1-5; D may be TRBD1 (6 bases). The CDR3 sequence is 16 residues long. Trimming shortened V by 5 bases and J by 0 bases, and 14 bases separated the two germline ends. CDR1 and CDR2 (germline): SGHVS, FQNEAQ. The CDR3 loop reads CASSIRDTFSNQPQHF. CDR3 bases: TGTGCCAGCAGCATCCGGGACACTTTTAGCAATCAGCCCCAGCATTTT.

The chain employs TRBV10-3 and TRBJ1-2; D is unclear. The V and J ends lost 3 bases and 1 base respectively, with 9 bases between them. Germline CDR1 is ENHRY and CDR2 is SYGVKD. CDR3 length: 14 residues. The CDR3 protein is CAISEYGGNYGYTF. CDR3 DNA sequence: TGTGCCATCAGTGAATATGGTGGTAACTATGGCTACACCTTC.

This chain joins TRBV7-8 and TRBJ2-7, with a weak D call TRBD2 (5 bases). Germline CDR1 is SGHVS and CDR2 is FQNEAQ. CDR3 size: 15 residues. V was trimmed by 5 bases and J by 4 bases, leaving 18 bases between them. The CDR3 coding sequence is TGTGCCAGCAGCCCTGAAGCGGCCTCCTTATACGAGCAGTACTTC. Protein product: CASSPEAASLYEQYF.

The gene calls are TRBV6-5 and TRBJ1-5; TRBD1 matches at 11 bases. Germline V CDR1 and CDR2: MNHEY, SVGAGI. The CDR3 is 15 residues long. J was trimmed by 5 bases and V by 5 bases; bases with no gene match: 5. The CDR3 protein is CASSERTGGYQPQHF. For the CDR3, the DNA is TGTGCCAGCAGTGAGCGGACAGGGGGCTATCAGCCCCAGCATTTT.

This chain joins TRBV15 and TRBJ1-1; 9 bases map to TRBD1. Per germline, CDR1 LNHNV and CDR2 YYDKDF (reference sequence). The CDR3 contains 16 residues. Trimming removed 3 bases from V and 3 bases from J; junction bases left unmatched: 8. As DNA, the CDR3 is TGTGCCACCAGCAGGTTGACAGGGGGTTTGGACACTGAAGCTTTCTTT. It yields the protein CATSRLTGGLDTEAFF.

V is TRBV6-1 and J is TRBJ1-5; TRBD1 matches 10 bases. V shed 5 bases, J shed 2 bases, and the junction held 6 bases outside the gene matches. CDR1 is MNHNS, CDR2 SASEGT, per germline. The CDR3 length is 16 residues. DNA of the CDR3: TGTGCCAGCAGTTACCCCGGGACAGGGGGCAATCAGCCCCAGCATTTT. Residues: CASSYPGTGGNQPQHF.

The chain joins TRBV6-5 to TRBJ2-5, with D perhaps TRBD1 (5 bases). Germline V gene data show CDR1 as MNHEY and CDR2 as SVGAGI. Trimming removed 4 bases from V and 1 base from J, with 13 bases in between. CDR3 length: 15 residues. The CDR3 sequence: CASSSDILIQETQYF. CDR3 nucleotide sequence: TGTGCCAGCAGTTCGGACATCCTGATCCAAGAGACCCAGTACTTC.

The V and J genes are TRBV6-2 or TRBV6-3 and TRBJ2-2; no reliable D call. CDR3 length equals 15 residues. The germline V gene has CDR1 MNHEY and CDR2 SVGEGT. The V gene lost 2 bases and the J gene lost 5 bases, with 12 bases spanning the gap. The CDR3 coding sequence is TGTGCCAGCAGTTACACCTGGACGGTAACCGGGGAGCTGTTTTTT. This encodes CASSYTWTVTGELFF.

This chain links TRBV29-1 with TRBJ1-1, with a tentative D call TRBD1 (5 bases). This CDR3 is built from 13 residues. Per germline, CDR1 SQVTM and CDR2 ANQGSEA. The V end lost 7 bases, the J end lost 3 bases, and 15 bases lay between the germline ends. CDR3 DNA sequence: TGCAGCGGCAGGGAAGTAGGGTACACTGAAGCTTTCTTT. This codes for CSGREVGYTEAFF.

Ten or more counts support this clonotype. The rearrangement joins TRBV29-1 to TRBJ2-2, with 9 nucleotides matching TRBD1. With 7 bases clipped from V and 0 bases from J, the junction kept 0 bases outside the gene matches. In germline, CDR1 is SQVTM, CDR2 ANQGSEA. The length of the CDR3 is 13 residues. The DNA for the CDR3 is TGCAGCGGGACAGGGGCGAACACCGGGGAGCTGTTTTTT. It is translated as CSGTGANTGELFF.